Detailed here is one T cell receptor (beta chain). The data were taken from a study of blood T cell repertoires in COVID-19. Study details: The samples span acute and convalescent COVID-19 from the United States, Italy and Spain. T cells, B-cell-depleted T cells, or PBMCs supplied cDNA or gDNA.

Per the original methods: Estimated nucleated cell counts came from reference gene primer amplification. Profiled with immunoSEQ multiplex PCR; TCRdb holds only in-frame clones, not every one. V, J and clone size are those of that table, while D and trimming were read from the DNA. This sample has about 180,000 clones, with 83% found just once. The ends were cut back, 4 bases at V and 7 bases at J, with 15 bases in the middle. CDR1 SGHKS and CDR2 YYEKEE come from the germline V gene (reference sequence). The CDR3 runs to 14 residues. V and J are TRBV5-5 and TRBJ1-5; a possible D gene is TRBD1 (6 bases). The sequence came from a human donor in a cohort sampled during active COVID-19. Specimen: peripheral blood. DNA for the CDR3: TGTGCCAGCAGCGACCCAACAGGGACCCAGCCCCAGCATTTT. It translates to CASSDPTGTQPQHF.